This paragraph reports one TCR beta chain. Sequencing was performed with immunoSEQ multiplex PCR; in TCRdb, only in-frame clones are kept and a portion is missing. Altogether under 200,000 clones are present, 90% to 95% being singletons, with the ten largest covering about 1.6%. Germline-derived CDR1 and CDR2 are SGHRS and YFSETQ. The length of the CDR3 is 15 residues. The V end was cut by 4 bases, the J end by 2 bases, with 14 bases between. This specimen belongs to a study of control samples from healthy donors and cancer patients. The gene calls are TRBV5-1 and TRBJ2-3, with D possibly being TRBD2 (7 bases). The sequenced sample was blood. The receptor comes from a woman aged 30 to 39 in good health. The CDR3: CASSNGGPATDTQYF. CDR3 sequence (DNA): TGCGCCAGCAGCAACGGGGGGCCTGCCACAGATACGCAGTATTTT.